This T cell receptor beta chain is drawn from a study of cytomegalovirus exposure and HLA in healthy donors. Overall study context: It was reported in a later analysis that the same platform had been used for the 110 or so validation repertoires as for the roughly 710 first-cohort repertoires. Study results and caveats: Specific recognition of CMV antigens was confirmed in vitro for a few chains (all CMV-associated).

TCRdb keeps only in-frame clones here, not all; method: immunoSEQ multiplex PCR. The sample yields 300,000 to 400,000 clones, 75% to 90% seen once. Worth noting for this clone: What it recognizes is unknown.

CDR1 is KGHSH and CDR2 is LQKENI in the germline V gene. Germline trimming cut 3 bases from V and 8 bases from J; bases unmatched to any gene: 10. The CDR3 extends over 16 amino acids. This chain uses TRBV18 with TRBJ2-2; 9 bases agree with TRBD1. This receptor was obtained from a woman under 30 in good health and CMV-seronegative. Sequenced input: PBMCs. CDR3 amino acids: CASSPRGTGTGGELFF. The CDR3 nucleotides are TGTGCCAGCTCACCGAGAGGGACAGGGACCGGAGGGGAGCTGTTTTTT.